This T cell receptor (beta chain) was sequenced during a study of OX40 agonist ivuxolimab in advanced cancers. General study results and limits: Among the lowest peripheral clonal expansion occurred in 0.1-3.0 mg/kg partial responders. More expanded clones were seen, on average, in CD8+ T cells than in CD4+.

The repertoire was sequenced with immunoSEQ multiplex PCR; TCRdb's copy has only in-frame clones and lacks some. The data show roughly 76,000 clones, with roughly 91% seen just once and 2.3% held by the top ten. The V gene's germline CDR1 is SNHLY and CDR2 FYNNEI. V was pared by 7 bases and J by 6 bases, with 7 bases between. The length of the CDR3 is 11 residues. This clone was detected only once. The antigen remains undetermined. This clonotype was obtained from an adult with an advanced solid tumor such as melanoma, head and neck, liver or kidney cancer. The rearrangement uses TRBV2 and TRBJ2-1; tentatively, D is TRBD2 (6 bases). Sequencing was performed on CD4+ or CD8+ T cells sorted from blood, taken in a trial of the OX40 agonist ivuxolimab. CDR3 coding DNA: TGTGCCAGCACGGAGGGCAATGAGCAGTTCTTC. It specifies CASTEGNEQFF.